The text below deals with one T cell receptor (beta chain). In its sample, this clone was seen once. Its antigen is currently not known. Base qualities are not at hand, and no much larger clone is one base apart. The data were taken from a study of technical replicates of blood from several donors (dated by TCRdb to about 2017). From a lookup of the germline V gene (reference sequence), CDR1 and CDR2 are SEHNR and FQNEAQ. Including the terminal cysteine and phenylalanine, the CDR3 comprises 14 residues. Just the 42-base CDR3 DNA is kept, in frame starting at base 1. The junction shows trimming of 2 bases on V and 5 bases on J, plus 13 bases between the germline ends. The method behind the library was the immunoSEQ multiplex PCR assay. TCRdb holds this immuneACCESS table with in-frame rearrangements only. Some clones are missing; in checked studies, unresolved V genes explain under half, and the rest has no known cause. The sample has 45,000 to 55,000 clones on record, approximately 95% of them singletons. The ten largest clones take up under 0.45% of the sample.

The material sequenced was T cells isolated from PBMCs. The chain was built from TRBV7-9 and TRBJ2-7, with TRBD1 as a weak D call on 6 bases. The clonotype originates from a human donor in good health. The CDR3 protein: CASSLPGHPNEQYF. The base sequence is TGTGCCAGCAGCTTACCGGGACATCCGAACGAGCAGTACTTC.